These 32 T cell receptor beta chains were sequenced from one sample in a study of circulating CD8 cells and anti-PD-1 response in melanoma. The QIAseq Immune Repertoire TCR panel built the libraries from approximately 15 ng of total RNA. TCRdb reanalysed the reads using MiXCR and keeps one entry per CDR3 protein. Among roughly 1,100 distinct CDR3 sequences, under 8% were seen once, and the ten largest hold about 4.5%. Live CD3+CD8+TCRalphabeta+ cells were sorted into four subsets by PD-1 and/or TIGIT. This specimen consisted of CD8+ T cells from PBMCs, obtained at baseline or after one month of anti-PD-1 therapy (not recorded which). These receptors were obtained from a human donor with melanoma.

By proportion, this clonotype is medium-sized. The chain couples TRBV30 to TRBJ1-5; D not resolved. CDR1 and CDR2 from the germline V gene are GTSNPN and SVGIG (reference sequence). The CDR3 spans 12 residues. Trimming took off 3 bases at V and 7 bases at J, with 10 bases between the two ends. CDR3 sequence (DNA): TGTGCCTGGAGCGACCTACGGCAGCCCCAGCATTTT. It specifies CAWSDLRQPQHF.

This clonotype has more than one count but fewer than ten. The chain recombines TRBV25-1 with TRBJ2-2; 9 nucleotides match TRBD1. The CDR3 has 15 amino acids. V shed 4 bases and J 7 bases; nucleotides not matched to a gene: 7. Germline assignment: CDR1 MGHDK and CDR2 SYGVNS. The CDR3 is CASSADRGFGGELFF. In nucleotides, the CDR3 is TGTGCCAGCAGTGCGGACAGGGGTTTCGGCGGGGAGCTGTTTTTT.

By share, this clonotype counts as large. The genes are TRBV20-1 and TRBJ1-4, with no clear D. Trimming cost V 7 bases and J 10 bases, with 13 bases left between them. Germline V gene lookup returns CDR1 DFQATT and CDR2 SNEGSKA (reference sequence). The CDR3 sequence is 11 residues long. The CDR3 region has the DNA TGCAGTGTTACCGGGGTTGGAAAACTGTTTTTT. Encoded protein: CSVTGVGKLFF.

This clonotype is large (0.1 to 1%) in the sample. The chain uses TRBV12-3 or TRBV12-4 and TRBJ2-7; D unresolved. This CDR3 has 14 amino acids. Trimming took off 3 bases at V and 0 bases at J, with 9 bases between the two ends. As DNA, the CDR3 is TGTGCCAGCAGTTTGGGCAGTAGCTCCTACGAGCAGTACTTC. This sequence encodes CASSLGSSSYEQYF.

Sample share makes this clonotype large. The genes are TRBV27 and TRBJ2-3; D gene uncertain. The CDR3 contains 12 residues. V lost 3 bases to trimming and J lost 6 bases, with 7 bases between them. Per germline, CDR1 MNHEY and CDR2 SMNVEV (reference sequence). CDR3 sequence: CASSFRPDTQYF. The CDR3 coding sequence is TGTGCCAGCAGTTTTCGTCCTGATACGCAGTATTTT.

This chain connects TRBV5-4 to TRBJ1-1; 11 nucleotides agree with TRBD1. The CDR3 has 16 amino acids. Germline CDR1 reads SGHNT; CDR2 reads YYREEE (reference sequence). With V trimmed by 1 base and J by 3 bases, 5 bases remained unmatched. CDR3 protein: CASSLPGQGGHTEAFF. For the CDR3, the DNA is TGTGCCAGCAGCTTGCCGGGACAGGGGGGCCACACTGAAGCTTTCTTT.

This clonotype is categorized as medium-sized. The V call is TRBV4-2, the J call TRBJ1-5; a weak D match, TRBD1 (5 bases). There are 15 residues in the CDR3. Trimming took off 4 bases at V and 0 bases at J, with 10 bases between the two ends. Germline CDR1 and CDR2: LGHNA and YNFKEQ. The CDR3 DNA sequence: TGTGCCAGCAGCCCCGTAGGGGATAGCAATCAGCCCCAGCATTTT. As protein: CASSPVGDSNQPQHF.

By share, this clonotype ranks as medium-sized (0.01 to 0.1%). This chain uses TRBV19 with TRBJ2-7; no clear D gene. V lost 10 bases and J 2 bases, leaving 6 bases between the germline ends. The CDR3 runs to 10 residues. Germline V gene lookup returns CDR1 LNHDA and CDR2 SQIVND (reference sequence). Written as DNA, the CDR3 is TGTGCCACCGGAACCTACGAGCAGTACTTC. Translated: CATGTYEQYF. Looking up the rest from reference TRBV19 and TRBJ2-7 gives the full variable domain: DGGITQSPKYLFRKEGQNVTLSCEQNLNHDAMYWYRQDPGQGLRLIYYSQIVNDFQKGDIAEGYSVSREKKESFPLTVTSAQKNPTAFYLCATGTYEQYFGPGTRLTVT.

The V call is TRBV19, the J call TRBJ2-1; D gene unclear. This CDR3 comprises 15 residues. Germline CDR1 is LNHDA and CDR2 is SQIVND (reference sequence). Trimming shortened V by 5 bases and J by 0 bases, and 11 bases separated the two germline ends. The chain's CDR3 is CASSPGGSSYNEQFF. CDR3 DNA: TGTGCCAGTAGTCCCGGCGGTAGCTCCTACAATGAGCAGTTCTTC.

This clonotype is medium-sized in the sample. In nucleotides, the CDR3 is TGCGCCAGCAGCCAAGTCACCAGGGGAGGGGAACAAGAGACCCAGTACTTC. Its translation: CASSQVTRGGEQETQYF. V and J are TRBV4-1 and TRBJ2-5; tentatively, D is TRBD2 (7 bases). CDR1 is MGHRA, CDR2 YSYEKL, per germline. The CDR3 is made up of 17 amino acids. V was clipped by 1 base and J by 2 bases, with 17 bases between them.

This clonotype is categorized as medium-sized (0.01 to 0.1%). V gene TRBV29-1 combines with J gene TRBJ2-3; D call uncertain. The V end was cut by 1 base, the J end by 0 bases, with 2 bases between. CDR3 length: 12 residues. Germline V lookup: CDR1 SQVTM, CDR2 ANQGSEA. The CDR3 DNA follows: TGCAGCGTTGAAGGCAGCACAGATACGCAGTATTTT. Encoded protein: CSVEGSTDTQYF.

By sample share, this clonotype is large. The rearrangement uses TRBV4-1 and TRBJ2-7; 8 bases are shared with TRBD1. CDR1 MGHRA and CDR2 YSYEKL come from the germline V gene. CDR3 length: 14 residues. Trimming took 1 base from V and 9 from J; bases not matched to a gene: 8. The CDR3 here is CASSQADRAGGQYF. CDR3 bases: TGCGCCAGCAGCCAAGCGGACAGGGCCGGAGGGCAGTACTTC.

By share of the sample, this clonotype is medium-sized. This chain uses TRBV28 with TRBJ2-1; unclear D gene. This CDR3 is 11 amino acids long. The germline V gene encodes CDR1 MDHEN and CDR2 SYDVKM. The V end was cut by 6 bases, the J end by 5 bases, with 5 bases between. The CDR3 bases are TGTGCCAGCAGCTTGAACAATGAGCAGTTCTTC. This translates into CASSLNNEQFF.

This clonotype is deemed large. The chain combines TRBV5-6 with TRBJ2-3; 8 bases line up with TRBD2. Unmatched junction bases numbered 10, after V lost 4 bases and J lost 0 bases. The CDR3 loop spans 17 amino acids. Germline loops: CDR1 SGHDT, CDR2 YYEEEE. Here the CDR3 DNA reads TGTGCCAGCAGCAGGCTAGCGGGTACGGAAAGCACAGATACGCAGTATTTT. Protein sequence: CASSRLAGTESTDTQYF.

This clonotype is labeled medium-sized. The rearrangement joins TRBV7-3 to TRBJ2-3; TRBD2 agrees at 11 bases. Germline CDR1 reads SGHTA; CDR2 reads FQGTGA. The CDR3 consists of 17 residues. The J segment lost 3 bases and the V segment lost 5 bases, leaving 10 bases of the junction unmatched. The CDR3 nucleotides are TGTGCCAGCAGCCCCTCCCCACTAGCGGGGGCTACAGATACGCAGTATTTT. Translated: CASSPSPLAGATDTQYF. The full variable domain, completed using reference TRBV7-3 and TRBJ2-3, is GAGVSQTPSNKVTEKGKYVELRCDPISGHTALYWYRQSLGQGPEFLIYFQGTGAADDSGLPNDRFFAVRPEGSVSTLKIQRTERGDSAVYLCASSPSPLAGATDTQYFGPGTRLTVL.

Judged by abundance, this clonotype is medium-sized. V and J are TRBV20-1 and TRBJ2-7; the D gene is possibly TRBD1 (6 bases). CDR1 and CDR2 from the germline V gene are DFQATT and SNEGSKA (reference sequence). This CDR3 is built from 15 residues. CDR3 sequence (DNA): TGCAGAGCCCTAACCTACCGAGACAGGCGCTACGAGCAGTACTTC. This gives the protein CRALTYRDRRYEQYF.

Judged by abundance, this clonotype is medium-sized. V is TRBV2 and J is TRBJ2-4, with D possibly matching TRBD1 (5 bases). This CDR3 has 15 amino acids. CDR1 is SNHLY, CDR2 FYNNEI, per germline. Trimming removed 4 bases at V and 0 bases at J, with 10 bases between. This CDR3 reads CASSGGGLAKNIQYF. The CDR3, as DNA: TGTGCCAGCAGTGGGGGCGGCCTAGCCAAAAACATTCAGTACTTC.

In regard to this clonotype: A read error may explain this, as a much larger clone is one base away. V is TRBV12-3 or TRBV12-4 and J is TRBJ2-1; D not resolved. The CDR3 is 11 residues long. The CDR3 is CASISTNEQSF. The CDR3 nucleotides are TGTGCCAGCATTAGCACCAATGAGCAGTCCTTC.

This clonotype is termed large. The V and J genes are TRBV7-2 and TRBJ2-3, with TRBD2 matching 8 bases. Germline values: CDR1 SGHTA, CDR2 FQGNSA. V shed 3 bases and J 1 base; nucleotides not matched to a gene: 12. The CDR3 length is 18 residues. The CDR3 DNA reads TGTGCCAGCAGCTTCCTCACCGTAGCGGGGCGGGGCACAGATACGCAGTATTTT. It codes for CASSFLTVAGRGTDTQYF.

This clonotype is labeled large. The chain carries TRBV7-3 and TRBJ1-1; D not resolved. Trimming left V 3 bases short and J 1 base short, with 6 bases between. Germline V CDR1 and CDR2: SGHTA, FQGTGA. This CDR3 comprises 13 residues. CDR3 loop: CASSLNRNTEAFF. CDR3 DNA sequence: TGTGCCAGCAGCTTGAACAGGAACACTGAAGCTTTCTTT. Supplemented by reference TRBV7-3 and TRBJ1-1, the full variable domain reads GAGVSQTPSNKVTEKGKYVELRCDPISGHTALYWYRQSLGQGPEFLIYFQGTGAADDSGLPNDRFFAVRPEGSVSTLKIQRTERGDSAVYLCASSLNRNTEAFFGQGTRLTVV.

This clonotype occurred a few times. This chain joins TRBV5-4 and TRBJ2-7; D gene unclear. The length of the CDR3 is 11 residues. Trimming took 2 bases from V and 4 from J, leaving 4 bases between them. In germline, CDR1 is SGHNT, CDR2 YYREEE (reference sequence). The CDR3 DNA sequence: TGTGCCAGCAGCTTTGGGTACGAGCAGTACTTC. Its translation is CASSFGYEQYF.

By share of the sample, this clonotype is large. V usage is TRBV4-2 and J usage is TRBJ2-3; no definite D call. V lost 0 bases and J lost 4, with 14 bases in between. Germline V CDR1 and CDR2: LGHNA, YNFKEQ. The CDR3 contains 16 residues. The CDR3 bases are TGTGCCAGCAGCCAAGAATGGGGTGTCGGAGCAGATACGCAGTATTTT. As protein: CASSQEWGVGADTQYF.

This clonotype was counted between two and nine times. This rearrangement joins TRBV27 to TRBJ2-7; 7 positions match TRBD1. The CDR3 sequence is 14 residues long. CDR1 is MNHEY, CDR2 SMNVEV, per germline (reference sequence). V trimming: 5 bases; J trimming: 1 base; junction bases outside the gene matches: 5. The CDR3 loop is CASSPRQGSYEQYF. The CDR3 DNA follows: TGTGCCAGCAGTCCCAGACAGGGTTCCTACGAGCAGTACTTC.

Comment on this clonotype: A much larger clone differs from this one at a single base, so this may be a read error. The CDR3 sequence: CASSQGEPTEAFF. CDR3 coding DNA: TGCGCCAGCAGCCAAGGTGAGCCCACTGAAGCTTTCTTT. V usage is TRBV4-1 and J usage is TRBJ1-1; D remains ambiguous. Germline V CDR1 and CDR2: MGHRA, YSYEKL. CDR3 length: 13 residues. V was shortened by 1 base and J by 4 bases, with 7 bases between the two germline ends.

By sample share, this clonotype is large. In nucleotides, the CDR3 is TGTGCCAGCAGTTTCCAGGGATACTTCGACTACGAGCAGTACTTC. Residues: CASSFQGYFDYEQYF. The chain is built from TRBV27 and TRBJ2-7; a possible D gene is TRBD1 (5 bases). Germline loops: CDR1 MNHEY, CDR2 SMNVEV (reference sequence). Trimming took off 3 bases at V and 3 bases at J, with 15 bases between the two ends. This CDR3 is built from 15 residues.

This clonotype was counted a few times. A much bigger clone sits one base away, suggesting this may be a read error. This sequence joins TRBV12-3 or TRBV12-4 and TRBJ1-2, with a tentative D call TRBD1 (5 bases). V was cut by 8 bases and J by 8 bases, with 18 bases left in between. The CDR3 length is 13 residues. In DNA form, the CDR3 reads TGTGCCAGCGATTTGACCGGGGCAAACGGCTACACCTTC. It codes for CASDLTGANGYTF.

By its share, this clonotype is medium-sized (0.01 to 0.1%). The chain joins TRBV19 to TRBJ2-2, with 8 bases identical to TRBD1. The CDR3 spans 14 residues. Germline V CDR1 and CDR2: LNHDA, SQIVND (reference sequence). Losses at the gene ends were 8 bases for V and 4 bases for J; bases not matched to a gene: 6. As DNA, the CDR3 is TGTGCCAGTTCATGGACAGGGAGCACCGGGGAGCTGTTTTTT. This translates into CASSWTGSTGELFF.

Sample share makes this clonotype medium-sized. The gene calls are TRBV19 and TRBJ1-1; D unresolved. The germline V gene has CDR1 LNHDA and CDR2 SQIVND (reference sequence). Trimming left V 4 bases short and J 2 bases short, with 11 bases between. The CDR3 loop spans 14 amino acids. The CDR3 coding sequence is TGTGCCAGTAGTACATCATTGGGTAACACTGAAGCTTTCTTT. As protein: CASSTSLGNTEAFF. The whole variable domain, remainder taken from reference TRBV19 and TRBJ1-1, is DGGITQSPKYLFRKEGQNVTLSCEQNLNHDAMYWYRQDPGQGLRLIYYSQIVNDFQKGDIAEGYSVSREKKESFPLTVTSAQKNPTAFYLCASSTSLGNTEAFFGQGTRLTVV.

This clonotype is medium-sized (0.01 to 0.1%) in the sample. This chain joins TRBV28 and TRBJ2-5, with 7 bases matching TRBD1. The trim removed 1 base at V and 3 bases at J, leaving 5 bases unmatched. The germline gives CDR1 MDHEN, CDR2 SYDVKM. The CDR3 runs to 15 residues. In nucleotides, the CDR3 is TGTGCCAGCAGTTTATATGGGACAGCCGAAGAGACCCAGTACTTC. This codes for CASSLYGTAEETQYF. The complete variable domain, with remaining parts taken from reference TRBV28 and TRBJ2-5, reads DVKVTQSSRYLVKRTGEKVFLECVQDMDHENMFWYRQDPGLGLRLIYFSYDVKMKEKGDIPEGYSVSREKKERFSLILESASTNQTSMYLCASSLYGTAEETQYFGPGTRLLVL.

In this sample, this clonotype is large. The gene calls are TRBV11-1 and TRBJ2-5, with D tentatively TRBD2 (6 bases). Germline V CDR1 and CDR2: SGHAT, FQDESV (reference sequence). The V end lost 6 bases, the J end lost 1 base, and 12 bases lay between the germline ends. The CDR3 spans 14 residues. Written as DNA, the CDR3 is TGTGCCAGCAGAGCCCGCGGGATCCAAGAGACCCAGTACTTC. Amino acid sequence: CASRARGIQETQYF. Complete variable domain (other parts from reference TRBV11-1 and TRBJ2-5): EAEVAQSPRYKITEKSQAVAFWCDPISGHATLYWYRQILGQGPELLVQFQDESVVDDSQLPKDRFSAERLKGVDSTLKIQPAELGDSAMYLCASRARGIQETQYFGPGTRLLVL.

By frequency in the sample, this clonotype is large (0.1 to 1%). The chain employs TRBV25-1 and TRBJ2-3; 7 bases are shared with TRBD2. The V gene end was trimmed by 6 bases and the J gene end by 5 bases; junction bases not matched to a gene: 14. The CDR3 consists of 16 residues. The germline CDR1 and CDR2 sequences are MGHDK and SYGVNS. DNA of the CDR3: TGTGCCAGCAGCGAAGCGGGGTCGACCCTAGGAGATACGCAGTATTTT. Amino acids: CASSEAGSTLGDTQYF. The variable domain in full, with the rest retrieved from reference TRBV25-1 and TRBJ2-3, is EADIYQTPRYLVIGTGKKITLECSQTMGHDKMYWYQQDPGMELHLIHYSYGVNSTEKGDLSSESTVSRIRTEHFPLTLESARPSHTSQYLCASSEAGSTLGDTQYFGPGTRLTVL.

This clonotype rates as large. The V call is TRBV28, the J call TRBJ2-7; possibly TRBD1 for D (6 bases). Germline values: CDR1 MDHEN, CDR2 SYDVKM. With 4 bases removed from V and 5 bases from J, the gap between germline ends came to 6 bases. The CDR3 runs 11 residues. CDR3 in amino acids: CASSWGHEQYF. CDR3 coding DNA: TGTGCCAGCAGTTGGGGGCACGAGCAGTACTTC.